This T cell receptor (beta chain) was found in a study of T cell responses to AZD1222 COVID-19 vaccine (dated by TCRdb to 2020 to 2022). Concerning the study at large: AZD1222 recipients whose second dose came at about 4 weeks and those whose second dose came at about 12 weeks were combined into one group, since spike-specific TCR depth and breadth did not differ between the two schedules. A total of approximately 250 trial participants underwent TCR sequencing, of whom roughly 210 had received two doses of AZD1222 and 26 had received two doses of the MenACWY control vaccine. Trial participants were enrolled into age subgroups of 18-55, 56-69 and 70-plus years, which contained about 150, 28 and 57 TCR-sequenced participants, respectively.

The CDR3 regions of human TCRbeta chains were analyzed by immunosequencing. On the authors' methods: Repertoire TCRs were matched against a reference library of SARS-CoV-2-specific TCRs generated with the MIRA antigen-specificity platform. Breadth meant the fraction of unique TCRs that were SARS-CoV-2-associated, whereas depth meant the fraction of total T cells that were SARS-CoV-2-associated. Using the MIRA data, each spike-specific TCR was mapped to the spike region that the TCR reacts to and placed in a CD4 or CD8 class. Log10-transformed breadth and depth values were compared by one-way ANOVA with Sidak's multiple comparisons tests. Entries here come from immuneACCESS through TCRdb and include only in-frame sequences with V and J called. Some clones fail to appear in such tables; in the studies checked, an unresolved V gene covers under half of the shortfall, and the cause of the remainder is unknown. The D gene and trimming were derived from the DNA, and the V and J assignments and clone size from that table. The sample table shows about 110,000 clones, and 88% are seen once. Roughly 5% of the sample rests with the top ten.

What the time point label conveys for this sample: baseline before first vaccination. The vaccinee samples were drawn from two UK trials, COV001 and COV002, one of which was a single-blind randomized controlled phase 2/3 trial testing AZD1222 (ChAdOx1 nCoV-19) in healthy adults. For TCRbeta chain sequencing, PBMC samples were collected from trial participants at day 0 and at day 28 after the second dose. General conclusions and limits of the study: Participants were mostly white British, with more females than males. The authors suggested clonal diversity may have been underestimated. The 56-69-year group was small, and its depth increase did not reach significance, likely because of low power. Because no samples from the day 14 peak response were available, repertoires could be characterized only after the peak T cell response. Nearly half of unique spike-specific TCRs reportedly recognized epitopes outside regions mutated in the B.1.351 and B.1.1.7 variants. The vaccine-associated CD4 TCRs covered the entire spike protein, and the dominant responses fell in regions 160-218 and 743-854. Conclusions about previously exposed vaccinees are limited, since just five to seven AZD1222 recipients were seropositive for SARS-CoV-2 at baseline. A significant rise in spike-specific TCR breadth and depth was observed after two AZD1222 doses relative to day 0 and relative to MenACWY recipients.

Details on this clone: Its recognized antigen is unknown. No base quality information exists; no much larger clone differs at one position.

Taken from the germline V gene, the CDR1 and CDR2 loops are SNHLY and FYNNEI. The CDR3 numbers 12 residues from cysteine through phenylalanine. The CDR3 DNA has 36 bases and is translated from base 1. Trimming takes 3 bases from V and 6 bases from J, and the germline ends sit 8 bases apart. This TCR was recovered from an adult in good health. The starting material was peripheral blood, obtained on day 0 of AZD1222 vaccination. The chain joins TRBV2 to TRBJ1-2; the D region possibly corresponds to TRBD1 (6 bases align). The CDR3 sequence is CASSDSGDGYTF. The DNA is TGTGCCAGCAGTGACTCAGGGGATGGCTACACCTTC. The full variable domain, completed from the reference TRBV2 and TRBJ1-2 proteins outside the CDR3, reads EPEVTQTPSHQVTQMGQEVILRCVPISNHLYFYWYRQILGQKVEFLVSFYNNEISEKSEIFDDQFSVERPDGSNFTLKIRSTKLEDSAMYFCASSDSGDGYTFGSGTRLTVV.